This T cell receptor beta chain came from a study of response to subunit inactivated influenza vaccine. Via MiXCR, TCRdb re-called the RT-PCR reads, giving one row per CDR3 protein. This sample has about 170,000 distinct CDR3 sequences, with roughly a tenth found just once. Study-wide points: The authors offered the suggestion that each seasonal influenza vaccination recruits few new T cells.

This clonotype was counted a few times. Antigen unknown. Sample: CD8+ T cells sorted from PBMCs, taken roughly 24 months after vaccination. This TCR was sampled from a man in his fifties or sixties who received an inactivated influenza vaccine.

In DNA, the CDR3 is TGTGCCAGCAGGGGGACAGGGGGCGTTCCGGAGACCCAGTACTTC. Protein: CASRGTGGVPETQYF. The V and J genes are TRBV12-3 or TRBV12-4 and TRBJ2-5; 12 positions match TRBD1. The CDR3 contains 15 residues. J gave up 5 bases and V 6 bases, and 7 bases lay outside the gene matches.